The source of this T cell receptor (beta chain) is a study of blood T cell repertoires in COVID-19. As for the study in general: The samples span acute and convalescent COVID-19 from the United States, Italy and Spain. PBMCs, B-cell-depleted T cells, or T cells were the source of the cDNA or gDNA that made up the material.

As processed by the authors: Amplified reference gene primers provided the basis for estimating nucleated cell counts. This table comes from immunoSEQ multiplex PCR, and its TCRdb copy is limited to in-frame clones, with some not included. For V, J and clone size, that table is used; D and trimming come from the DNA. The sample shows 80,000 to 100,000 clones, 75% to 90% of them seen only once. Only one count was recorded for this clone. Material for sequencing was peripheral blood. The origin of this receptor is a woman older than 75 with active or convalescent COVID-19.

CDR3 nucleotide sequence: TGTGCTAGTGGTTTGCGGGTCTCTGGAAACACCATATATTTT. It codes for CASGLRVSGNTIYF. The chain joins TRBV12-5 to TRBJ1-3, with D unclear. Germline assignment: CDR1 LGHNT and CDR2 FRNRAP. Trimming cost V 2 bases and J 0 bases, with 5 bases left between them. CDR3 size: 14 residues. The full variable domain, completed using reference TRBV12-5 and TRBJ1-3, is DARVTQTPRHKVTEMGQEVTMRCQPILGHNTVFWYRQTMMQGLELLAYFRNRAPLDDSGMPKDRFSAEMPDATLATLKIQPSEPRDSAVYFCASGLRVSGNTIYFGEGSWLTVV.